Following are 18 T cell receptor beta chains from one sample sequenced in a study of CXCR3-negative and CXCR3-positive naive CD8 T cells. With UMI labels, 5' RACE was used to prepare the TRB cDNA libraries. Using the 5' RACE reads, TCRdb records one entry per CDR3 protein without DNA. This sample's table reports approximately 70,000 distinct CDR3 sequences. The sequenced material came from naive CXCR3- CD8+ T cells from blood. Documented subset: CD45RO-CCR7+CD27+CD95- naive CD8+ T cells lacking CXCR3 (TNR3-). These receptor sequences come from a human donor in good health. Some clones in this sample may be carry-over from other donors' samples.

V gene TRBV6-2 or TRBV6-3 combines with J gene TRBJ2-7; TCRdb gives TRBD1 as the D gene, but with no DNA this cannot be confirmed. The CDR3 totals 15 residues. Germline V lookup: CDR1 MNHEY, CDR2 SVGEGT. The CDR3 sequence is CASSYESGPGYEQYF.

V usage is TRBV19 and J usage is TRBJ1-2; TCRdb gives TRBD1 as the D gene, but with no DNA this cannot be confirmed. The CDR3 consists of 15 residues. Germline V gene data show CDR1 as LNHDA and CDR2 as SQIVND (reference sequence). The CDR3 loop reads CASSIGPLQGPGYTF.

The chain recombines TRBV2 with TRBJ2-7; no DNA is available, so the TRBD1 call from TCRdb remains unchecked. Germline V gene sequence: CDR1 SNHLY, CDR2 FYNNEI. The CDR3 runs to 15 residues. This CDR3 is CASKATGDNSYEQYF.

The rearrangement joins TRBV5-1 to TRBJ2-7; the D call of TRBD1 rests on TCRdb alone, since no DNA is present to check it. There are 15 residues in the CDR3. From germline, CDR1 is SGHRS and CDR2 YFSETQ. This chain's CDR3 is CASSLGPGNAYEQYF.

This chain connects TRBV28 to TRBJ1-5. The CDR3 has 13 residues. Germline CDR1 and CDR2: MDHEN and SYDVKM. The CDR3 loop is CASNTLGNQPQHF. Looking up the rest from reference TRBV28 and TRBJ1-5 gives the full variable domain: DVKVTQSSRYLVKRTGEKVFLECVQDMDHENMFWYRQDPGLGLRLIYFSYDVKMKEKGDIPEGYSVSREKKERFSLILESASTNQTSMYLCASNTLGNQPQHFGDGTRLSIL.

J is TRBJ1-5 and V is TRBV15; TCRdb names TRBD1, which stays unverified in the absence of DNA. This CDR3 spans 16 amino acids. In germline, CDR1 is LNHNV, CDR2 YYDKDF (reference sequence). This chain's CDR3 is CATSRGFQGRNQPQHF.

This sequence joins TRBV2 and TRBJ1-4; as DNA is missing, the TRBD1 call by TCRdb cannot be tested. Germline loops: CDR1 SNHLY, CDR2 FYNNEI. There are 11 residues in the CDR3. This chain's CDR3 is CASSAGEKLFF.

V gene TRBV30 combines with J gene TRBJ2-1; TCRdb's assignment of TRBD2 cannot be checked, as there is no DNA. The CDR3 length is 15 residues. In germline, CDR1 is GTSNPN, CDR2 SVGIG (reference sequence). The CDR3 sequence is CAWSVTAGGYNEQFF.

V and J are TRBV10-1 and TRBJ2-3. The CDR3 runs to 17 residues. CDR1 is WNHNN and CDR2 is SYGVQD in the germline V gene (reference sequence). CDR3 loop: CASSERSDTSTTDTQYF.

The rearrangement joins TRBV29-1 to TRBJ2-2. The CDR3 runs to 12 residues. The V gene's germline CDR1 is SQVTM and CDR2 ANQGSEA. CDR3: CSVEGETGELFF.

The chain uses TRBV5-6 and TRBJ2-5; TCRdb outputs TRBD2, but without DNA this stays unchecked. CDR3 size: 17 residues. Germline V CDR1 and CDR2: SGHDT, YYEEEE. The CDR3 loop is CASSPTLGGSFQETQYF.

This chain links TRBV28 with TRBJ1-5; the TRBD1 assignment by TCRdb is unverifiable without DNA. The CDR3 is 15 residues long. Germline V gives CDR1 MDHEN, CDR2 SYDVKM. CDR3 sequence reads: CASSFGTGLDQPQHF.

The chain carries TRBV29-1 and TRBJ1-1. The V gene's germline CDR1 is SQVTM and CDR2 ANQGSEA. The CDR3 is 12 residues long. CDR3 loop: CSVWTVNTEAFF. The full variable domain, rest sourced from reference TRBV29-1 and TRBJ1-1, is SAVISQKPSRDICQRGTSLTIQCQVDSQVTMMFWYRQQPGQSLTLIATANQGSEATYESGFVIDKFPISRPNLTFSTLTVSNMSPEDSSIYLCSVWTVNTEAFFGQGTRLTVV.

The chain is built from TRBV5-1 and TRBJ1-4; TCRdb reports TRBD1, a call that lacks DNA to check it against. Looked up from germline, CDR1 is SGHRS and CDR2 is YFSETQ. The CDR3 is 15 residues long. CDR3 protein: CASSPWTGGEEKLFF. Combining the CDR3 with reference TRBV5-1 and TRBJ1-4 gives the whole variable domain KAGVTQTPRYLIKTRGQQVTLSCSPISGHRSVSWYQQTPGQGLQFLFEYFSETQRNKGNFPGRFSGRQFSNSRSEMNVSTLELGDSALYLCASSPWTGGEEKLFFGSGTQLSVL.

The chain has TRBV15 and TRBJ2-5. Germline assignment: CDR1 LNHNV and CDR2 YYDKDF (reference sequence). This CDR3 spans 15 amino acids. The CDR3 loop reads CATSRDMGTLETQYF. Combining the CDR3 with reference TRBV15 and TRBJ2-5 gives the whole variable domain DAMVIQNPRYQVTQFGKPVTLSCSQTLNHNVMYWYQQKSSQAPKLLFHYYDKDFNNEADTPDNFQSRRPNTSFCFLDIRSPGLGDTAMYLCATSRDMGTLETQYFGPGTRLLVL.

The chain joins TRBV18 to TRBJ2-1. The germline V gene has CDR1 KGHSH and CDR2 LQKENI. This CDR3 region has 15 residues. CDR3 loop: CASSPAGSSYNEQFF.

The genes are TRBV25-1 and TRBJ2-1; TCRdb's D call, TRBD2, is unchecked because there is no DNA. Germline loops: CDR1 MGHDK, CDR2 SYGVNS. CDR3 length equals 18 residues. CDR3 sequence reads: CASSGYEQGLALYNEQFF.

This CDR3 reads CASSLAGQGLNQETQYF. The chain has TRBV11-2 and TRBJ2-5; TCRdb reports TRBD1, a call that lacks DNA to check it against. This CDR3 has 17 residues. Germline-derived CDR1 and CDR2 are SGHAT and FQNNGV.